What follows are 21 T cell receptor beta chains derived from one specimen sequenced in a study of cytomegalovirus exposure and HLA in healthy donors. PCR was performed using 60 Vbeta and 13 Jbeta primers. Sequenced by immunoSEQ multiplex PCR; TCRdb stores in-frame clones only, minus some. The table has approximately 120,000 clones, around 77% seen once; the top ten hold around 1.2%. The sample comprised PBMCs. Receptors originate from a man between 50 and 59 years old in good health and CMV-seronegative.

The rearrangement joins TRBV7-9 to TRBJ1-4; 7 bases are a match to TRBD1. Trimming at V came to 1 base and at J to 7 bases, leaving 6 bases not matched to a gene. The germline CDR1 and CDR2 sequences are SEHNR and FQNEAQ (reference sequence). The CDR3 loop spans 15 amino acids. The CDR3 reads CASSLVGGGSEKLFF. The CDR3, as DNA: TGTGCCAGCAGCTTAGTTGGAGGGGGCAGTGAAAAACTGTTTTTT.

The rearrangement joins TRBV5-4 to TRBJ2-7; 9 nucleotides line up with TRBD2. Germline V CDR1 and CDR2: SGHNT, YYREEE (reference sequence). The V and J ends lost 0 bases and 5 bases, in that order; junction bases with no gene match: 6. This CDR3 region has 15 residues. For the CDR3, the DNA is TGTGCCAGCAGCTTGGGCGGGAGGGCCGAGGACGAGCAGTACTTC. Amino acid sequence: CASSLGGRAEDEQYF.

The rearrangement links TRBV6-1 to TRBJ1-2; weak D call: TRBD1 (6 bases). Germline CDR1 reads MNHNS; CDR2 reads SASEGT. The CDR3 consists of 15 residues. Trimming pared 6 bases from V and 0 bases from J, leaving 14 bases between. The CDR3 region is CASSFRDIPNYGYTF. In DNA, the CDR3 is TGTGCCAGCAGCTTCCGGGACATCCCTAACTATGGCTACACCTTC.

This sequence joins TRBV9 and TRBJ2-7, with TRBD1 matching over 9 bases. The CDR3 loop spans 14 amino acids. Losses at the gene ends were 0 bases for V and 2 bases for J; bases not matched to a gene: 0. Germline CDR1 reads SGDLS; CDR2 reads YYNGEE. CDR3 protein: CASSVGQGAYEQYF. The CDR3 bases are TGTGCCAGCAGCGTAGGACAGGGGGCCTACGAGCAGTACTTC.

This clone came up once. J is TRBJ2-3 and V is TRBV11-2; the D gene is possibly TRBD1 (5 bases). Trimming took 5 bases from V and 0 from J, leaving 15 bases between them. The CDR3 sequence is 16 residues long. Germline assignment: CDR1 SGHAT and CDR2 FQNNGV. CDR3 sequence reads: CASSARQISSTDTQYF. In DNA, the CDR3 is TGTGCCAGCAGCGCAAGACAGATCTCTAGCACAGATACGCAGTATTTT.

The gene calls are TRBV13 and TRBJ1-1, with a possible D match to TRBD1 (5 bases). Germline V gives CDR1 PRHDT, CDR2 FYEKMQ (reference sequence). V was clipped by 3 bases and J by 5 bases, with 13 bases between them. The CDR3 runs 14 residues. The chain's CDR3 is CASSLGGRGTEAFF. The DNA for the CDR3 is TGTGCCAGCAGCTTGGGGGGGAGGGGAACTGAAGCTTTCTTT.

The chain recombines TRBV23-1 with TRBJ2-1, with 12 bases aligning to TRBD2. TRBV23-1 is sorted into the ORF group, with uncertain function. With V trimmed by 6 bases and J by 8 bases, 8 bases remained unmatched. CDR3 length equals 15 residues. CDR3 loop: CASSRTSGRYHEQFF. The DNA for the CDR3 is TGCGCCAGCAGCCGAACTAGCGGGAGGTACCATGAGCAGTTCTTC.

In its sample, this clone was seen once. The chain uses TRBV18 and TRBJ2-2; 8 bases are shared with TRBD1. V shed 5 bases and J 5 bases; nucleotides not matched to a gene: 10. The CDR3 spans 16 residues. The germline CDR1 and CDR2 sequences are KGHSH and LQKENI. The CDR3 loop is CASSSMDRAFTGELFF. In DNA, the CDR3 is TGTGCCAGCTCATCCATGGACAGGGCGTTTACCGGGGAGCTGTTTTTT.

There are a few counts of this clone. V and J are TRBV29-1 and TRBJ1-1, with unresolved D. Germline V gene sequence: CDR1 SQVTM, CDR2 ANQGSEA. CDR3 length: 16 residues. Trimming left V 1 base short and J 5 bases short, with 20 bases between. The CDR3 sequence is CSVEGYRDGGDTEAFF. CDR3 nucleotides: TGCAGCGTTGAAGGGTATAGGGATGGAGGTGATACTGAAGCTTTCTTT. Together with reference TRBV29-1 and TRBJ1-1, the CDR3 gives the full variable domain: SAVISQKPSRDICQRGTSLTIQCQVDSQVTMMFWYRQQPGQSLTLIATANQGSEATYESGFVIDKFPISRPNLTFSTLTVSNMSPEDSSIYLCSVEGYRDGGDTEAFFGQGTRLTVV.

As for this clone: The junction departs from germline at one end; a sequencing error may be responsible. Other DNA sequences in the sample encode the same CDR3. J is TRBJ2-7 and V is TRBV2; 9 positions agree with TRBD2. Germline CDR1 and CDR2: SNHLY and FYNNEI. The CDR3 is 15 amino acids. In DNA, the CDR3 is TGTGCCAGCAGCGAAGCTCCAGGCGGGAGGGGCGAGCAGTACTTC. Residues: CASSEAPGGRGEQYF.

This sequence joins TRBV6-4 and TRBJ2-1; the match to TRBD2 covers 7 bases. V gave up 6 bases and J gave up 10 bases; unmatched junction bases: 9. Per the germline V gene, CDR1 is MRHNA and CDR2 is SNTAGT. The CDR3 runs to 13 residues. In DNA, the CDR3 is TGTGCCAGCAGCCCCGGAGCGGGACTAGAGCAGTTCTTC. Its translation is CASSPGAGLEQFF.

The chain is built from TRBV7-3 and TRBJ2-5, with TRBD2 as a possible D gene (6 bases). The J call is in doubt because the DNA end fits TRBJ2-7 better. The CDR3 has 14 residues. CDR1 and CDR2 from the germline V gene are SGHTA and FQGTGA. In nucleotides, the CDR3 is TGTGCCAGCAGCCCAGAGGCGGGGCCCTACGAGCAGTACTTC. This encodes CASSPEAGPYEQYF.

This chain joins TRBV7-2 and TRBJ2-1; D is ambiguous. The CDR3 length is 16 residues. Germline lookup yields CDR1 SGHTA and CDR2 FQGNSA. V was clipped by 0 bases and J by 0 bases, with 9 bases between them. CDR3 nucleotides: TGTGCCAGCAGCTTAGCGTTAGCCAGCTCCTACAATGAGCAGTTCTTC. Protein sequence: CASSLALASSYNEQFF. Combining the CDR3 with reference TRBV7-2 and TRBJ2-1 gives the whole variable domain GAGVSQSPSNKVTEKGKDVELRCDPISGHTALYWYRQSLGQGLEFLIYFQGNSAPDKSGLPSDRFSAERTGGSVSTLTIQRTQQEDSAVYLCASSLALASSYNEQFFGPGTRLTVL.

The rearrangement joins TRBV7-2 to TRBJ2-5, with D unresolved. Trimming removed 4 bases from V and 0 bases from J, with 3 bases in between. The CDR3 covers 12 residues. CDR1 and CDR2 (germline): SGHTA, FQGNSA. The CDR3: CASSSYQETQYF. As DNA, the CDR3 is TGTGCCAGCAGCTCCTACCAAGAGACCCAGTACTTC.

This chain joins TRBV4-2 and TRBJ2-7, with TRBD2 matching 7 bases. CDR1 and CDR2 from the germline V gene are LGHNA and YNFKEQ. CDR3 size: 16 residues. After removal of 1 base from V and 4 bases from J, the junction contained 10 bases not matched to a gene. This CDR3 reads CASSQGRASGMYEQYF. CDR3 coding DNA: TGTGCCAGCAGCCAAGGCCGGGCCAGCGGGATGTACGAGCAGTACTTC.

The rearrangement joins TRBV28 to TRBJ1-5; TRBD1 is a possible D gene (5 bases). This CDR3 region has 16 residues. With 0 bases removed from V and 1 base from J, the gap between germline ends came to 10 bases. Germline V gives CDR1 MDHEN, CDR2 SYDVKM. CDR3 nucleotides: TGTGCCAGCAGTTTATGGGGGGAGGGGAGCAATCAGCCCCAGCATTTT. This codes for CASSLWGEGSNQPQHF.

The chain combines TRBV27 with TRBJ1-2; D not resolved. CDR1 and CDR2 from the germline V gene are MNHEY and SMNVEV (reference sequence). CDR3 size: 15 residues. V dropped 5 bases and J dropped 4 bases, with 17 bases sitting between them. As DNA, the CDR3 is TGTGCCAGCAGTCCCGGACCTCCCGAGGGCTATGGCTACACCTTC. Translated: CASSPGPPEGYGYTF.

V usage is TRBV28 and J usage is TRBJ2-7; TRBD1 might be the D (6 bases). V lost 5 bases to trimming and J lost 2 bases, with 10 bases between them. This CDR3 contains 13 residues. Germline V lookup: CDR1 MDHEN, CDR2 SYDVKM. CDR3 DNA sequence: TGTGCCAGCAGTCCAGGGGTACCCTACGAGCAGTACTTC. Its translation is CASSPGVPYEQYF.

The rearrangement uses TRBV5-1 and TRBJ2-7; 7 bases map to TRBD2. In germline, CDR1 is SGHRS, CDR2 YFSETQ. V lost 2 bases and J lost 5; bases outside the gene matches: 10. This CDR3 comprises 15 residues. CDR3 sequence: CASSFGGGPQNEQYF. CDR3 sequence (DNA): TGCGCCAGCAGCTTTGGGGGAGGGCCCCAAAACGAGCAGTACTTC.

The rearrangement links TRBV11-2 to TRBJ2-2; a weak D match, TRBD2 (5 bases). Trimming removed 5 bases at V and 1 base at J, with 8 bases between. Germline assignment: CDR1 SGHAT and CDR2 FQNNGV. The CDR3 sequence is 14 residues long. In DNA form, the CDR3 reads TGTGCCAGCAGCCGTCGGGGGAACACCGGGGAGCTGTTTTTT. Translation gives CASSRRGNTGELFF.

The chain links TRBV14 to TRBJ2-7, with TRBD2 matching 9 bases. Per the germline V gene, CDR1 is SGHDN and CDR2 is FVKESK. V lost 4 bases, J lost 1 base, and 8 bases stayed unmatched. This CDR3 is built from 16 residues. CDR3 loop: CASSRGLAPFSYEQYF. Written as DNA, the CDR3 is TGTGCCAGCAGCCGAGGACTAGCGCCATTTTCCTACGAGCAGTACTTC.